This T cell receptor beta chain was observed in a study of chemoradiotherapy in HPV16-positive cancers. The trim removed 6 bases at V and 9 bases at J, leaving 8 bases unmatched. Germline CDR1 and CDR2: SGHTA and FQGNSA. The CDR3 covers 14 residues. TCRdb keeps only in-frame clones here, not all; method: immunoSEQ multiplex PCR. The sample lists approximately 5,400 clones, around 85% occurring once. This clonotype was sampled from a human donor with HPV-associated anogenital cancer. The chain combines TRBV7-2 with TRBJ1-6, with 7 nucleotides matching TRBD1. Sequenced material: tumor tissue, taken from a patient who underwent chemoradiotherapy. The CDR3 loop is CASRTGQSVSPLHF. CDR3 nucleotide sequence: TGTGCCAGCAGGACGGGACAGAGCGTTTCACCCCTCCACTTT.